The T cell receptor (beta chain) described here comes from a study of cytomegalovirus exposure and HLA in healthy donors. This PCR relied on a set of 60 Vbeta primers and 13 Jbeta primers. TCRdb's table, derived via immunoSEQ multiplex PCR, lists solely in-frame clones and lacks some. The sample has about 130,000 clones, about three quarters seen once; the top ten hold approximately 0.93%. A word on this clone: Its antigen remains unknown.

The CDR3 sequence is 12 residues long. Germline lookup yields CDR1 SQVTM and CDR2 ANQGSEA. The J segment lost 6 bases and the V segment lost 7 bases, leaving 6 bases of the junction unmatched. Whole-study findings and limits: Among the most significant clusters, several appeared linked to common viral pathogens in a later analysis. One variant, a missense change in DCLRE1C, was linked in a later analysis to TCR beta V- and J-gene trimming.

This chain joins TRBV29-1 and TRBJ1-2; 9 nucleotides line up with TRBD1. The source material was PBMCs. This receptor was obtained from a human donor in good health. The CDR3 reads CSDLGQGDGYTF. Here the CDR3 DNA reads TGCAGCGACCTGGGACAGGGCGATGGCTACACCTTC.